The rows below give T cell receptor beta chains drawn from one sample of a study of beta chain features in type 1 diabetes. The data were produced by immunoSEQ multiplex PCR, yet TCRdb's version contains in-frame clones alone and is incomplete. The sample consists of 680,000 or so clones, about a sixth of them appearing once. Material: naive CD4+ T cells from blood. These receptors all come from a man between 18 and 29 years old in good health. The CDR3 runs from the conserved cysteine through the conserved F or W. D genes are given only for firm matches. A row's size may be missing; if present it is once, few, many or a size class.

>TRBV7-2|11|TRBJ2-1|-|many
CASSLQLRQFF
TGTGCCAGCAGCTTACAGCTGCGGCAGTTCTTC
>TRBV30|13|TRBJ2-7|-|few
CAWNQGGPYEQYF
TGTGCCTGGAACCAGGGAGGACCCTACGAGCAGTACTTC
>TRBV18|16|TRBJ1-1|TRBD1|-
CASSKPGQGLSTEAFF
TGTGCCAGCTCAAAACCGGGACAGGGTCTGTCCACTGAAGCTTTCTTT
>TRBV13|17|TRBJ2-2|-|-
CASSPSLRQVNTGELFF
TGTGCCAGCAGCCCCTCGCTCCGACAGGTGAACACCGGGGAGCTGTTTTTT
>TRBV5-1|15|TRBJ2-1|-|-
CASSLGGNQGTEQFF
TGCGCCAGCAGCTTGGGGGGCAACCAGGGTACTGAGCAGTTCTTC
>TRBV19|15|TRBJ2-2|TRBD1|few
CASSIDRAYTGELFF
TGTGCCAGTAGTATCGACAGGGCCTACACCGGGGAGCTGTTTTTT
>TRBV29-1|13|TRBJ2-7|TRBD1|few
CSVGKGQGAEQYF
TGCAGCGTTGGAAAGGGACAGGGGGCCGAGCAGTACTTC
>TRBV4-1|16|TRBJ2-3|TRBD2|-
CASSQVRGGLADTQYF
TGCGCCAGCAGCCAAGTCCGGGGGGGCCTGGCAGATACGCAGTATTTT
>TRBV18|12|TRBJ2-5|-|-
CASSPPAETQYF
TGTGCCAGCTCACCACCAGCGGAGACCCAGTACTTC
>TRBV27|13|TRBJ2-5|-|-
CSCSVYREETQYF
TGTTCTTGTTCGGTGTACCGTGAAGAGACCCAGTACTTC
>TRBV5-1|15|TRBJ1-5|TRBD1|few
CASSLDGTVYQPQHF
TGCGCCAGCAGCTTGGATGGGACAGTTTATCAGCCCCAGCATTTT
>TRBV19|14|TRBJ2-1|-|few
CASTRESSYNEQFF
TGTGCCAGTACTCGGGAGAGCTCCTACAATGAGCAGTTCTTC
>TRBV18|15|TRBJ2-3|-|-
CASSQQKPGTDTQYF
TGTGCCAGCTCGCAACAAAAACCTGGGACAGATACGCAGTATTTT
>TRBV9|18|TRBJ2-5|TRBD2|-
CASSPWTSGGAGQETQYF
TGTGCCAGCAGCCCCTGGACTAGCGGGGGGGCAGGGCAAGAGACCCAGTACTTC
>TRBV15|18|TRBJ2-7|-|-
CATSRAWGREGVLYEQYF
TGTGCCACCAGCAGAGCCTGGGGGCGCGAAGGGGTCCTTTACGAGCAGTACTTC
>TRBV10-3|14|TRBJ1-5|-|once
CAISVGDRNQPQHF
TGTGCCATCTCAGTGGGTGATCGCAATCAGCCCCAGCATTTT
>TRBV7-2|15|TRBJ2-5|TRBD1|-
CASSLTRGQGGTQYF
TGTGCCAGCAGCTTAACCCGGGGACAGGGGGGGACCCAGTACTTC
>TRBV28|15|TRBJ2-7|TRBD2|few
CASSRSGIPPNEQYF
TGTGCCAGCAGTCGTAGCGGGATACCTCCCAACGAGCAGTACTTC
>TRBV18|17|TRBJ2-3|TRBD1|few
CASSLYTLGQATDTQYF
TGTGCCAGCTCACTCTACACCCTCGGACAGGCCACAGATACGCAGTATTTT
>TRBV2|14|TRBJ2-2|-|-
CASSEGGMKGELFF
TGTGCCAGCAGTGAAGGAGGAATGAAAGGGGAGCTGTTTTTT
>TRBV5-4|15|TRBJ2-3|-|-
CASTWGPISTDTQYF
TGTGCCAGCACCTGGGGCCCGATCAGCACAGATACGCAGTATTTT
>TRBV5-1|18|TRBJ2-1|TRBD2|-
CASSFGTSGTLLSNEQFF
TGCGCCAGCAGCTTTGGGACTAGCGGGACCCTACTATCAAATGAGCAGTTCTTC
>TRBV7-9|15|TRBJ2-7|-|few
CASSPQSSSSYEQYF
TGTGCCAGCAGTCCACAAAGCTCCTCCTCCTACGAGCAGTACTTC
>TRBV28|11|TRBJ1-1|-|-
CVSKGITEAFF
TGTGTTAGCAAGGGAATCACTGAAGCTTTCTTT
>TRBV29-1|16|TRBJ2-5|TRBD2|-
CSVVPQRGLVELAQYF
TGCAGCGTTGTCCCTCAGAGGGGACTAGTCGAGTTGGCCCAGTACTTC
>TRBV7-2|15|TRBJ1-5|-|-
CASSTTDNYNQPQHF
TGTGCCAGCAGCACCACGGACAATTACAATCAGCCCCAGCATTTT
>TRBV6-1|13|TRBJ2-1|-|few
CASPRGAYNEQFF
TGTGCCAGCCCTAGGGGGGCATACAATGAGCAGTTCTTC
>TRBV29-1|16|TRBJ2-3|TRBD2|-
CSAKSRGRESTDTQYF
TGCAGCGCGAAAAGTCGAGGGCGGGAGAGCACAGATACGCAGTATTTT
>TRBV28|15|TRBJ2-7|TRBD1|few
CASSYLTGESYEQYF
TGTGCCAGCAGTTACCTGACAGGGGAGAGCTACGAGCAGTACTTC
>TRBV5-4|14|TRBJ2-5|-|few
CASSPGQRQETQYF
TGTGCCAGCAGCCCGGGCCAGCGGCAAGAGACCCAGTACTTC
>TRBV9|15|TRBJ2-3|-|few
CASSATSHSTDTQYF
TGTGCCAGCAGCGCGACTAGTCATAGCACAGATACGCAGTATTTT
>TRBV29-1|12|TRBJ2-7|-|-
CSGGGGPYEQYF
TGCAGCGGTGGGGGTGGCCCTTACGAGCAGTACTTC
>TRBV2|12|TRBJ1-5|-|-
CASMGDSRPQHF
TGTGCCAGCATGGGGGACTCAAGGCCCCAGCATTTT
>TRBV7-9|16|TRBJ1-1|TRBD1|few
CASSLDPGQGTTEAFF
TGTGCCAGCAGCCTTGATCCGGGACAGGGAACCACTGAAGCTTTCTTT
>TRBV28|15|TRBJ2-1|TRBD1|few
CASSSSGQGANEQFF
TGTGCCAGCAGTTCGTCAGGACAGGGGGCTAATGAGCAGTTCTTC
>TRBV28|12|TRBJ1-1|TRBD1|-
CATRQGATEAFF
TGTGCCACCCGTCAGGGGGCCACTGAAGCTTTCTTT
>TRBV9|13|TRBJ2-3|-|few
CASSGRQLNTQYF
TGTGCCAGCAGCGGTAGACAGTTAAATACGCAGTATTTT
>TRBV29-1|12|TRBJ2-3|-|-
CSVSGSTDTQYF
TGCAGCGTTTCCGGGAGCACAGATACGCAGTATTTT
>TRBV7-2|13|TRBJ2-7|-|-
CASNPAKGYEQYF
TGTGCCAGCAACCCCGCTAAAGGTTACGAGCAGTACTTC
>TRBV20-1|10|TRBJ1-2|-|few
CSARQYGYTF
TGCAGTGCAAGACAGTATGGCTACACCTTC
>TRBV29-1|13|TRBJ2-5|-|-
CSVAQVSKETQYF
TGCAGCGTTGCCCAGGTTTCGAAAGAGACCCAGTACTTC
>TRBV7-3|13|TRBJ1-2|-|-
CASSSGTNYGYTF
TGTGCCAGCAGCTCCGGGACTAACTATGGCTACACCTTC
>TRBV7-9|16|TRBJ1-5|TRBD1|-
CASSVGQIYSNQPQHF
TGTGCCAGCAGCGTGGGACAGATCTATAGCAATCAGCCCCAGCATTTT
>TRBV27|14|TRBJ2-1|-|-
CASSLYRERDEQFF
TGTGCCAGCAGTCTCTACAGGGAACGGGATGAGCAGTTCTTC
>TRBV12-5|15|TRBJ2-1|-|few
CASGLGSGASNEQFF
TGTGCTAGTGGTTTGGGCTCGGGGGCCAGCAATGAGCAGTTCTTC
>TRBV11-3|12|TRBJ2-2|-|-
CASSLGDGELFF
TGTGCCAGCAGTTTAGGGGACGGGGAGCTGTTTTTT
>TRBV29-1|15|TRBJ2-1|TRBD2|-
CSPRLAGGPYNEQFF
TGCAGCCCAAGACTAGCGGGAGGACCTTACAATGAGCAGTTCTTC
>TRBV29-1|14|TRBJ1-4|-|-
CSVDTTGLNEKLFF
TGCAGCGTAGATACGACAGGCCTTAATGAAAAACTGTTTTTT
>TRBV18|13|TRBJ1-1|-|few
CASSNQEYTEAFF
TGTGCCAGCTCTAATCAAGAATACACTGAAGCTTTCTTT
>TRBV9|17|TRBJ2-3|TRBD2|-
CASSVTSASGRTDTQYF
TGTGCCAGCAGCGTAACATCGGCTAGCGGTCGCACAGATACGCAGTATTTT
>TRBV6-1|13|TRBJ1-1|-|few
CASTNSGATEAFF
TGTGCCAGCACCAACTCAGGGGCCACTGAAGCTTTCTTT
>TRBV9|14|TRBJ1-1|-|few
CASSVVPKNTEAFF
TGTGCCAGCAGCGTAGTCCCCAAGAACACTGAAGCTTTCTTT
>TRBV18|19|TRBJ1-5|-|few
CASSRSEGRGAASNQPQHF
TGTGCCAGCTCACGGTCCGAGGGGAGGGGTGCTGCTAGCAATCAGCCCCAGCATTTT
>TRBV18|14|TRBJ1-1|-|few
CASSPQGDITEAFF
TGTGCCAGCTCACCACAAGGGGATATCACTGAAGCTTTCTTT
>TRBV7-8|15|TRBJ2-5|-|-
CASSPRRLIGETQYF
TGTGCCAGCAGCCCACGCCGACTAATCGGAGAGACCCAGTACTTC
>TRBV15|16|TRBJ2-1|-|-
CATSRGWGVNYNEQFF
TGTGCCACCAGCAGAGGCTGGGGGGTGAACTACAATGAGCAGTTCTTC
>TRBV5-1|13|TRBJ2-1|-|few
CASSFNPKNEQFF
TGCGCCAGCAGCTTCAACCCAAAGAATGAGCAGTTCTTC